The text below deals with one T cell receptor beta chain. This sample also contains other DNA sequences that code for the same CDR3. This sample is drawn from a study of long-term antiretroviral therapy in people with HIV. Trimming removed 4 bases from V and 3 bases from J, with 9 bases in between. The V gene's germline CDR1 is SGHNT and CDR2 YENEEA. The CDR3 covers 13 residues. Investigators performed immunoSEQ version v3.0 at survey level. The table came from immunoSEQ multiplex PCR; TCRdb's copy has only in-frame clones and leaves some out. The sample has 40,000 to 60,000 clones; approximately 79% are singletons.

The TCR comes from a woman aged 18-35 years with HIV. The chain links TRBV11-3 to TRBJ1-1, with D possibly being TRBD1 (5 bases). Sequencing was performed on unsorted PBMCs, taken 0.8 years after starting antiretroviral therapy. CDR3: CASSSGTYTEAFF. DNA of the CDR3: TGTGCCAGCAGCTCCGGGACGTACACTGAAGCTTTCTTT.